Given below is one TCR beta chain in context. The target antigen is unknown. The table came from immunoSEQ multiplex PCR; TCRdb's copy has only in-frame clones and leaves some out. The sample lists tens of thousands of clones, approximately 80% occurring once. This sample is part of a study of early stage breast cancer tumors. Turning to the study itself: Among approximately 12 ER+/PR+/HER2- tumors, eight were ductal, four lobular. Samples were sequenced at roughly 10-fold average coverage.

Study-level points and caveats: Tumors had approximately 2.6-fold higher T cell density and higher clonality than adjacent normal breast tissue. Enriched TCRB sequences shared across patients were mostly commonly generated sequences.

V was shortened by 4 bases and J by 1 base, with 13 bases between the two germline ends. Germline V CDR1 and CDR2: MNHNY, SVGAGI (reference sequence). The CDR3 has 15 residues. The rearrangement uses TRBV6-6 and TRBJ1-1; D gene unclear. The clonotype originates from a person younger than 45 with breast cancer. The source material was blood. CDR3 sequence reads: CASSLSWTANTEAFF. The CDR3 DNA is TGTGCCAGCAGTTTATCCTGGACGGCGAACACTGAAGCTTTCTTT.